These 8 T cell receptor beta chains share one sample of origin, sequenced in a study of beta chain features in type 1 diabetes. Study-wide results and caveats: Researchers report that Type 1 diabetes patients had moderately but significantly shorter TCRB CDR3s across all four CD4+ subsets.

As every portion of the isolated RNA was reverse transcribed, the sequencing read expressed TCRB transcripts. The data were produced by immunoSEQ multiplex PCR, yet TCRdb's version contains in-frame clones alone and is incomplete. The sample shows around 130,000 clones, around 10% of them seen only once. The antigens for these receptors are not known. The sequencing sample was made of central memory CD4+ T cells from blood. The receptors were gathered from a man under 40 with type 1 diabetes.

This sequence joins TRBV19 and TRBJ1-3; the match to TRBD1 covers 9 bases. The CDR3 is 17 amino acids. With 5 bases clipped from V and 0 bases from J, the junction kept 8 bases outside the gene matches. Germline-derived CDR1 and CDR2 are LNHDA and SQIVND (reference sequence). The chain's CDR3 is CASSPIDRGISGNTIYF. For the CDR3, the DNA is TGTGCCAGTAGTCCAATCGACAGGGGGATCTCTGGAAACACCATATATTTT.

The genes are TRBV27 and TRBJ2-7; D is unresolved. CDR1 is MNHEY, CDR2 SMNVEV, per germline (reference sequence). The CDR3 is 12 residues long. V lost 6 bases to trimming and J lost 2 bases, with 8 bases between them. In DNA, the CDR3 is TGTGCCAGCAGGGGCAGAACCTACGAGCAGTACTTC. The encoded protein is CASRGRTYEQYF.

This clone was seen only a few times. The V gene is TRBV5-1, the J gene TRBJ2-5; 10 bases are shared with TRBD2. The CDR3 runs to 15 residues. The germline CDR1 and CDR2 sequences are SGHRS and YFSETQ. J lost 4 bases, V lost 0 bases, and 3 bases had no gene match. The DNA of the CDR3 is TGCGCCAGCAGCTTGGAGACTAGCGGGTTAGAGACCCAGTACTTC. It is translated as CASSLETSGLETQYF.

The chain joins TRBV4-1 to TRBJ1-1; 7 nucleotides line up with TRBD1. The CDR3 covers 17 residues. J lost 3 bases, V lost 0 bases, and 10 bases had no gene match. Germline lookup yields CDR1 MGHRA and CDR2 YSYEKL. The CDR3 spells CASSQDARGRGDTEAFF. In DNA form, the CDR3 reads TGCGCCAGCAGCCAAGACGCGAGGGGGCGAGGGGACACTGAAGCTTTCTTT.

The chain carries TRBV6-5 and TRBJ1-2; D possibly corresponds to TRBD1 (5 bases). In germline, CDR1 is MNHEY, CDR2 SVGAGI. This CDR3 contains 13 residues. Trimming removed 4 bases from V and 7 bases from J, with 13 bases in between. The CDR3 DNA reads as TGTGCCAGCAGTTCGTTCCAGGGCTCTGGCTACACCTTC. It is translated as CASSSFQGSGYTF.

In this sample, this clone turned up a few times. V gene TRBV28 combines with J gene TRBJ2-3, with 14 bases that match TRBD2. CDR1 and CDR2 from the germline V gene are MDHEN and SYDVKM. This CDR3 region has 18 residues. V lost 5 bases to trimming and J lost 0 bases; unmatched junction nucleotides: 7. The CDR3 DNA reads TGTGCCAGCAGTCCCGGGACTAGCGGGGGAGGGAGCACAGATACGCAGTATTTT. Its protein product is CASSPGTSGGGSTDTQYF. Variable domain in full (rest from reference TRBV28 and TRBJ2-3): DVKVTQSSRYLVKRTGEKVFLECVQDMDHENMFWYRQDPGLGLRLIYFSYDVKMKEKGDIPEGYSVSREKKERFSLILESASTNQTSMYLCASSPGTSGGGSTDTQYFGPGTRLTVL.

The V call is TRBV5-1, the J call TRBJ2-2; 7 bases are shared with TRBD2. The CDR3 contains 15 residues. J was trimmed by 1 base and V by 0 bases; bases with no gene match: 0. CDR1 is SGHRS and CDR2 is YFSETQ in the germline V gene. CDR3 DNA sequence: TGCGCCAGCAGCTTGGTAGCGGGGAACACCGGGGAGCTGTTTTTT. It yields the protein CASSLVAGNTGELFF.

This clone was observed a few times. V and J are TRBV19 and TRBJ1-6; 7 positions agree with TRBD1. With 7 bases clipped from V and 6 bases from J, the junction kept 3 bases outside the gene matches. The CDR3 runs to 13 residues. Germline V lookup: CDR1 LNHDA, CDR2 SQIVND (reference sequence). CDR3 residues: CASKGTANSPLHF. DNA of the CDR3: TGTGCCAGTAAGGGGACAGCTAATTCACCCCTCCACTTT.